This T cell receptor (beta chain) was captured in a study of blood T cell repertoires in COVID-19. On the study more broadly: From T cells, B-cell-depleted T cells, or PBMCs came the material, which was cDNA or gDNA.

This CDR3 spans 18 amino acids. Trimming cost V 5 bases and J 4 bases; bases outside gene matches: 16. Germline loops: CDR1 SGHTA, CDR2 FQGTGA. Sequenced by immunoSEQ multiplex PCR; TCRdb stores in-frame clones only, minus some. The profile shows about 100,000 clones, around four fifths of them singletons. The J gene is TRBJ2-1, the V gene TRBV7-3; 8 bases are shared with TRBD2. Sequenced material: peripheral blood. The source is a man in his fifties or sixties with active or convalescent COVID-19. This chain's CDR3 is CASSLGSSGHSPYNEQFF. CDR3 nucleotide sequence: TGTGCCAGCAGCCTAGGTTCTAGCGGGCACAGCCCTTACAATGAGCAGTTCTTC. Supplemented by reference TRBV7-3 and TRBJ2-1, the full variable domain reads GAGVSQTPSNKVTEKGKYVELRCDPISGHTALYWYRQSLGQGPEFLIYFQGTGAADDSGLPNDRFFAVRPEGSVSTLKIQRTERGDSAVYLCASSLGSSGHSPYNEQFFGPGTRLTVL.